This entry describes one T cell receptor beta chain. Its antigen is undetermined. The donors were healthy bone marrow donors. These data belong to a study of cytomegalovirus exposure and HLA in healthy donors. This CDR3 has 15 residues. CDR1 and CDR2 from the germline V gene are MNHEY and SMNVEV (reference sequence). Trimming removed 3 bases from V and 3 bases from J; junction bases left unmatched: 4. Both 60 Vbeta primers and 13 Jbeta primers went into the PCR. The method was immunoSEQ multiplex PCR; TCRdb's version includes in-frame clones alone and lacks a portion of them. In the table there are about 170,000 clones, 76% of which are singletons. Notes on the study in general: The study labeled 150 to 200 TCR beta chains cytomegalovirus-associated.

The V and J genes are TRBV27 and TRBJ2-1; 8 bases fit TRBD1. This clonotype originated in a female donor in good health and CMV-seronegative. Material for sequencing was PBMCs. CDR3 nucleotides: TGTGCCAGCAGTTTGAAGGGACAGGTCTACAATGAGCAGTTCTTC. It translates to CASSLKGQVYNEQFF.